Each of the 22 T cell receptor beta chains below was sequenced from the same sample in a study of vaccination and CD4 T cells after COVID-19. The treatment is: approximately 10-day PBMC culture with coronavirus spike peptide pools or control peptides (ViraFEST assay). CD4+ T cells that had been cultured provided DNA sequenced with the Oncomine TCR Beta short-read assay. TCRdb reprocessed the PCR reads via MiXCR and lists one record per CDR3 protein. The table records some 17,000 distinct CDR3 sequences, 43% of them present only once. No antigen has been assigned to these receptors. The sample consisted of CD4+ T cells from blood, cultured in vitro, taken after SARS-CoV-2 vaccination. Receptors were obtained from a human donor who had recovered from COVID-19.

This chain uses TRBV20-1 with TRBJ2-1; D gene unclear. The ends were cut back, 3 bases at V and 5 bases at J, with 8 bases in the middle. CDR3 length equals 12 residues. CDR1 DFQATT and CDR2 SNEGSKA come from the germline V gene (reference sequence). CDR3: CSASRPHNEQFF. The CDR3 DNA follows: TGCAGTGCTAGTCGGCCGCACAATGAGCAGTTCTTC.

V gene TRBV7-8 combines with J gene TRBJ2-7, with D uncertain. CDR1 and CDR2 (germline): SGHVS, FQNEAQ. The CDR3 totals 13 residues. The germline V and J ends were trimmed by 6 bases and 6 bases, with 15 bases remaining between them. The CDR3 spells CASSSDPTLEQYF. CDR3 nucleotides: TGTGCCAGCAGTTCCGATCCGACCCTCGAGCAGTACTTC.

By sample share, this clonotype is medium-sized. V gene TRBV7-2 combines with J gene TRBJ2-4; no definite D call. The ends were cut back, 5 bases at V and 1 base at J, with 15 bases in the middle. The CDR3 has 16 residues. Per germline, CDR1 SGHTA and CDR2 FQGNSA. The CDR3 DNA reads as TGTGCCAGCAGCCCGTGGTTAACTGGGGCCAAAAACATTCAGTACTTC. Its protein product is CASSPWLTGAKNIQYF.

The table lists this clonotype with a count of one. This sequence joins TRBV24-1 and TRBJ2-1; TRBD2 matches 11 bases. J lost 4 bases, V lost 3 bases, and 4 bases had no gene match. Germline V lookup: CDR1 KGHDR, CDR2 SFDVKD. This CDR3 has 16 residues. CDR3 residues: CATSDHSGGAYNEQFF. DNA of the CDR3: TGTGCCACCAGTGATCATAGCGGGGGGGCTTACAATGAGCAGTTCTTC.

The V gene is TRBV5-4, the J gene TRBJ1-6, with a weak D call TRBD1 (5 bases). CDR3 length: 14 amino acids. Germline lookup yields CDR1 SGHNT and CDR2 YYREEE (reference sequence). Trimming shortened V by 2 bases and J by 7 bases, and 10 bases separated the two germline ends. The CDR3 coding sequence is TGTGCCAGCAGCTTCCCAGGGTCGAATTCACCCCTCCACTTT. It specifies CASSFPGSNSPLHF.

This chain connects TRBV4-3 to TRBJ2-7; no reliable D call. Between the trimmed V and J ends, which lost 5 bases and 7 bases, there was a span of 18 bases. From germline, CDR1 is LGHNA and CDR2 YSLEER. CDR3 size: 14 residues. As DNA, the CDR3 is TGCGCCAGCAGCATGACCGCAGATCCTCGAGAGCAGTACTTC. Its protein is CASSMTADPREQYF.

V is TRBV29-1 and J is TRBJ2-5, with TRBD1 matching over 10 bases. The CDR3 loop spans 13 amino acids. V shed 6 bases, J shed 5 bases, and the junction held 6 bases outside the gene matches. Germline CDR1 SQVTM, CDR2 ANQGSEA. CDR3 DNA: TGCAGCGTCCGGGGACAGGGGTTGGAGACCCAGTACTTC. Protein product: CSVRGQGLETQYF.

The CDR3 DNA reads as TGCAGTGCTAAGCCTAGAATTTCCGAGCAGTACTTC. Its translation: CSAKPRISEQYF. The chain combines TRBV20-1 with TRBJ2-7; no firm D call. Germline V gene lookup returns CDR1 DFQATT and CDR2 SNEGSKA (reference sequence). The V end was cut by 4 bases, the J end by 6 bases, with 13 bases between. This CDR3 has 12 residues.

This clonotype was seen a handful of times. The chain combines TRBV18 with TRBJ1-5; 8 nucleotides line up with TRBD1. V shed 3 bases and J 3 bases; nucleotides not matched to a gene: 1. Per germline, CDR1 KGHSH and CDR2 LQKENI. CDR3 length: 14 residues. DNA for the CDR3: TGTGCCAGCTCACCGGACAGGGCCAATCAGCCCCAGCATTTT. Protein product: CASSPDRANQPQHF. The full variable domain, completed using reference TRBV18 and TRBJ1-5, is NAGVMQNPRHLVRRRGQEARLRCSPMKGHSHVYWYRQLPEEGLKFMVYLQKENIIDESGMPKERFSAEFPKEGPSILRIQQVVRGDSAAYFCASSPDRANQPQHFGDGTRLSIL.

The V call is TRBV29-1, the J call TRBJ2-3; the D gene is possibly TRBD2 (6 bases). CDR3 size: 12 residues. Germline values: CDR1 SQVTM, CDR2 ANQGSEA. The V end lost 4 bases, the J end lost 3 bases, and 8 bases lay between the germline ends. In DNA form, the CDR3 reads TGCAGCGTTGCTAGCGAAACAGATACGCAGTATTTT. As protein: CSVASETDTQYF.

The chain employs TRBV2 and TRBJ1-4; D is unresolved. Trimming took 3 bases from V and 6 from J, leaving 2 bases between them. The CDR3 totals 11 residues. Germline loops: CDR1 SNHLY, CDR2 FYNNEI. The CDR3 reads CASSDHEKLFF. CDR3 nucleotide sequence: TGTGCCAGCAGTGATCATGAAAAACTGTTTTTT.

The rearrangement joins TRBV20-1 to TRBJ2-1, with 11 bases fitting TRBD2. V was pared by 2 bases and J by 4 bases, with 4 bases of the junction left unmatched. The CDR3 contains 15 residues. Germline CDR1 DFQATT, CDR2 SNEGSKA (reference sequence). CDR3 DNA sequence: TGCAGTGCTAGACCCGGGACTAGCGGATACAATGAGCAGTTCTTC. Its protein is CSARPGTSGYNEQFF.

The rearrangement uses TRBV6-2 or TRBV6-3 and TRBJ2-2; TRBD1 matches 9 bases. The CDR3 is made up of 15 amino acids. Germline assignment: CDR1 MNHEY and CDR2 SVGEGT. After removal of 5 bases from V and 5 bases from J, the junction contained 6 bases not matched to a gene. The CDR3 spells CASSPGDRETGELFF. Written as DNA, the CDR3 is TGTGCCAGCAGTCCTGGGGACAGGGAGACCGGGGAGCTGTTTTTT.

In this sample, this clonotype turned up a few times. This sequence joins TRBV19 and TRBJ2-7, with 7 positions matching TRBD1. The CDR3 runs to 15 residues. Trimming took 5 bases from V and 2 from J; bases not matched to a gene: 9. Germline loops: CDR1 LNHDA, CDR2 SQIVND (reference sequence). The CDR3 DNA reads TGTGCCAGTAGTGCAATGACAGGGTCACCCTACGAGCAGTACTTC. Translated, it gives CASSAMTGSPYEQYF.

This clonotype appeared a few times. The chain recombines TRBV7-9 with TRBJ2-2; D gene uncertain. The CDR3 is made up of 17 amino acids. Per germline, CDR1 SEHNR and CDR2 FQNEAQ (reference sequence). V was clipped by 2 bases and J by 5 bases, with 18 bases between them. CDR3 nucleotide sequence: TGTGCCAGCAGCTTATCTATGGGATCGTCCTGGACCGGGGAGCTGTTTTTT. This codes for CASSLSMGSSWTGELFF.

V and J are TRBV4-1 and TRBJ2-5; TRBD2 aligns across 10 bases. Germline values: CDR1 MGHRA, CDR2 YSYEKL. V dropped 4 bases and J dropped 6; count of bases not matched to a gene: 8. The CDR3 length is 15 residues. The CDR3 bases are TGCGCCAGCAGCCCGTTAGCGGGAGGCGGGAAGACCCAGTACTTC. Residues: CASSPLAGGGKTQYF.

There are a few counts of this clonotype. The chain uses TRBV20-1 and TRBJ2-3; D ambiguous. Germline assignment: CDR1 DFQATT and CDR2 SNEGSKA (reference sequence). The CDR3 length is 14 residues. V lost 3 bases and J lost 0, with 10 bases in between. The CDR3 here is CSASAFFSTDTQYF. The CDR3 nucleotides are TGCAGTGCTAGCGCATTCTTTAGCACAGATACGCAGTATTTT.

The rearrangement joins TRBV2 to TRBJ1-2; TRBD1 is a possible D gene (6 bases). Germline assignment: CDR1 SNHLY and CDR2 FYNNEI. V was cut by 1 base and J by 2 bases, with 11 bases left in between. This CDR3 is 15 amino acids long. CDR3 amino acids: CASSEVRGRNYGYTF. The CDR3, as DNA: TGTGCCAGCAGTGAAGTCAGGGGACGGAACTATGGCTACACCTTC.

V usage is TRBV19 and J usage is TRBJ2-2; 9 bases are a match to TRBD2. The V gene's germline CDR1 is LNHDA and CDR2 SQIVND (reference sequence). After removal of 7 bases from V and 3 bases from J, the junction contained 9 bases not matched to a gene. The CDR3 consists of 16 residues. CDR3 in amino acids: CASTRRLAGHTGELFF. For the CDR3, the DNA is TGTGCCAGTACCAGGAGGCTAGCGGGACACACCGGGGAGCTGTTTTTT.

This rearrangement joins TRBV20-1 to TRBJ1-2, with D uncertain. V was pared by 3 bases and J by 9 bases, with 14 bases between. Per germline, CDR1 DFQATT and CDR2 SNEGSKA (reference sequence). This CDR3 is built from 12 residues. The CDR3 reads CSASHRSGRYTF. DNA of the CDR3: TGCAGTGCTAGTCACCGATCCGGACGCTACACCTTC.

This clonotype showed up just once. In DNA form, the CDR3 reads TGTGCCAGCAGCGTACTCCCCGCCAGCGATAACACAGATACGCAGTATTTT. Translated, it gives CASSVLPASDNTDTQYF. The rearrangement links TRBV9 to TRBJ2-3; D not certain. This CDR3 contains 17 residues. Germline CDR1 reads SGDLS; CDR2 reads YYNGEE. Trimming left V 1 base short and J 2 bases short, with 17 bases between. Combining the CDR3 with reference TRBV9 and TRBJ2-3 gives the whole variable domain DSGVTQTPKHLITATGQRVTLRCSPRSGDLSVYWYQQSLDQGLQFLIQYYNGEERAKGNILERFSAQQFPDLHSELNLSSLELGDSALYFCASSVLPASDNTDTQYFGPGTRLTVL.

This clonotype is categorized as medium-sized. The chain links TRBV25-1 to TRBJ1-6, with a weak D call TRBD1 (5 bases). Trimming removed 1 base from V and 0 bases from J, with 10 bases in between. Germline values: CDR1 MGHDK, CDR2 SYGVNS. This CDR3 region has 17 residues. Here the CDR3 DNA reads TGTGCCAGCAGTGAATCGGGGCTGAGCTCCTATAATTCACCCCTCCACTTT. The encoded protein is CASSESGLSSYNSPLHF.